Below are 18 T cell receptor beta chains sequenced from a single sample in a study of blood T cell repertoires in COVID-19. TCRdb keeps only in-frame clones here, not all; method: immunoSEQ multiplex PCR. This table holds about 230,000 clones, roughly 83% found once. Material: peripheral blood. Receptor source: a woman aged 65 to 85 with active or convalescent COVID-19.

The chain recombines TRBV29-1 with TRBJ2-1; D uncertain. The CDR3 runs to 12 residues. The germline gives CDR1 SQVTM, CDR2 ANQGSEA. V dropped 2 bases and J dropped 12 bases, with 14 bases sitting between them. CDR3: CSVEPTDPGQFF. As DNA, the CDR3 is TGCAGCGTTGAACCTACCGACCCGGGGCAGTTCTTC.

This clone appeared once. The chain employs TRBV2 and TRBJ2-1; TRBD1 aligns across 9 bases. Per the germline V gene, CDR1 is SNHLY and CDR2 is FYNNEI. The CDR3 has 13 amino acids. V trimming: 6 bases; J trimming: 8 bases; junction bases outside the gene matches: 5. The CDR3 DNA sequence: TGTGCCAGCAGAGGGACAGGGTCGCATGAGCAGTTCTTC. Protein: CASRGTGSHEQFF.

The DNA for the CDR3 is TGCGCCAGCGGACAGGAGGGAGAGACCCAGTACTTC. This translates into CASGQEGETQYF. The rearrangement links TRBV5-1 to TRBJ2-5; possibly TRBD1 for D (7 bases). Per the germline V gene, CDR1 is SGHRS and CDR2 is YFSETQ. The CDR3 has 12 residues. The germline V and J ends were trimmed by 7 bases and 4 bases, with 11 bases remaining between them.

A single count supports this clone. The chain combines TRBV28 with TRBJ2-1; 8 nucleotides line up with TRBD1. The CDR3 is 15 amino acids. The ends lost 6 bases at V and 10 bases at J; junction bases unmatched: 14. CDR1 MDHEN and CDR2 SYDVKM come from the germline V gene. CDR3 in DNA: TGTGCCAGCAGCAACGGACAGGGAGTGCAAGGAGAGCAGTTCTTC. The encoded protein is CASSNGQGVQGEQFF.

The chain has TRBV11-2 and TRBJ2-7; perhaps TRBD1 as D (5 bases). V was shortened by 5 bases and J by 4 bases, with 9 bases between the two germline ends. CDR3 length equals 12 residues. CDR1 and CDR2 from the germline V gene are SGHAT and FQNNGV. The CDR3 here is CASSPGHYEQYF. The CDR3 region has the DNA TGTGCCAGCAGCCCAGGACATTACGAGCAGTACTTC.

The V and J genes are TRBV1 and TRBJ2-1; the table's D call, TRBD2, has no DNA check behind it. TRBV1 is a recognized pseudogene. The CDR3 totals 19 residues. The CDR3 protein is CTSSQSRWLAGGPYNEQFF. CDR3 DNA sequence: TGCACCAGCAGCCAGTCCCGGTGGCTAGCGGGAGGGCCGTACAATGAGCAGTTCTTC.

The J gene is TRBJ2-3, the V gene TRBV9; 8 bases agree with TRBD1. V shed 0 bases, J shed 0 bases, and the junction held 6 bases outside the gene matches. Germline assignment: CDR1 SGDLS and CDR2 YYNGEE. This CDR3 has 17 residues. The CDR3 region is CASSVGVQGASTDTQYF. In nucleotides, the CDR3 is TGTGCCAGCAGCGTAGGAGTTCAGGGGGCGAGCACAGATACGCAGTATTTT. Filled out from reference TRBV9 and TRBJ2-3, the complete variable domain reads DSGVTQTPKHLITATGQRVTLRCSPRSGDLSVYWYQQSLDQGLQFLIQYYNGEERAKGNILERFSAQQFPDLHSELNLSSLELGDSALYFCASSVGVQGASTDTQYFGPGTRLTVL.

CDR3 coding DNA: TGTGCCAGCAGCCAGGGAACAGGGGAATCTGAAGCTTTCTTT. Translation: CASSQGTGESEAFF. The rearrangement links TRBV3-1 (or the pseudogene TRBV3-2) to TRBJ1-1, with TRBD1 matching 7 bases. J gave up 6 bases and V 3 bases, and 7 bases lay outside the gene matches. The CDR3 runs 14 residues. The germline gives CDR1 LGHDT, CDR2 YNNKEL (reference sequence).

The CDR3 coding sequence is TGTGCCAGCAGGGCCTCCGGACACTCGAACACTGAAGCTTTCTTT. Translating it yields CASRASGHSNTEAFF. V and J are TRBV27 and TRBJ1-1; possibly TRBD1 for D (5 bases). From germline, CDR1 is MNHEY and CDR2 SMNVEV (reference sequence). This CDR3 has 15 residues. Trimming took off 6 bases at V and 1 base at J, with 15 bases between the two ends.

This rearrangement joins TRBV2 to TRBJ1-2; no definite D call. The V end was cut by 4 bases, the J end by 8 bases, with 17 bases between. Germline V gene data show CDR1 as SNHLY and CDR2 as FYNNEI. The CDR3 is 14 amino acids. The CDR3 spells CASSGGGGSWGYTF. The DNA for the CDR3 is TGTGCCAGCAGTGGAGGTGGAGGTTCTTGGGGCTACACCTTC.

This clone was seen once. The V gene is TRBV11-2, the J gene TRBJ2-1; 11 nucleotides match TRBD1. Germline CDR1 and CDR2: SGHAT and FQNNGV. This CDR3 spans 17 amino acids. V dropped 1 base and J dropped 7; count of bases not matched to a gene: 9. CDR3 amino acids: CASSLVRGTGGNNEQFF. The CDR3 nucleotides are TGTGCCAGCAGCTTAGTAAGGGGGACAGGGGGTAATAATGAGCAGTTCTTC.

The genes are TRBV5-1 and TRBJ2-2, with TRBD2 matching 8 bases. The V gene's germline CDR1 is SGHRS and CDR2 YFSETQ. The length of the CDR3 is 17 residues. The J segment lost 7 bases and the V segment lost 4 bases, leaving 15 bases of the junction unmatched. The CDR3 sequence: CASSPSLTGGSIGELFF. In DNA form, the CDR3 reads TGCGCCAGCAGCCCAAGCTTAACGGGAGGGTCGATCGGGGAGCTGTTTTTT. The whole variable domain, remainder taken from reference TRBV5-1 and TRBJ2-2, is KAGVTQTPRYLIKTRGQQVTLSCSPISGHRSVSWYQQTPGQGLQFLFEYFSETQRNKGNFPGRFSGRQFSNSRSEMNVSTLELGDSALYLCASSPSLTGGSIGELFFGEGSRLTVL.

CDR3 bases: TGTGCCAGCAGTGTACAGGGTGGAAACACCATATATTTT. It codes for CASSVQGGNTIYF. The chain uses TRBV25-1 and TRBJ1-3, with a possible D match to TRBD1 (6 bases). Per germline, CDR1 MGHDK and CDR2 SYGVNS. This CDR3 spans 13 amino acids. V shed 4 bases and J shed 3 bases, with 7 bases lying between them. Using reference TRBV25-1 and TRBJ1-3 for the parts outside the CDR3, the full variable domain is EADIYQTPRYLVIGTGKKITLECSQTMGHDKMYWYQQDPGMELHLIHYSYGVNSTEKGDLSSESTVSRIRTEHFPLTLESARPSHTSQYLCASSVQGGNTIYFGEGSWLTVV.

This chain uses TRBV7-8 with TRBJ2-2; TRBD2 might be the D (6 bases). The germline V gene encodes CDR1 SGHVS and CDR2 FQNEAQ. CDR3 length: 17 amino acids. V lost 1 base and J 0 bases, leaving 12 bases between the germline ends. The CDR3 reads CASSLDRGRPNTGELFF. The CDR3 DNA is TGTGCCAGCAGCTTAGATCGGGGGAGGCCGAACACCGGGGAGCTGTTTTTT.

The rearrangement uses TRBV5-1 and TRBJ1-5; D is unclear. The V gene's germline CDR1 is SGHRS and CDR2 YFSETQ. The CDR3 sequence is 13 residues long. Trimming left V 0 bases short and J 5 bases short, with 6 bases between. The CDR3, as DNA: TGCGCCAGCAGCTTGGCGGTTGATCAGCCCCAGCATTTT. This translates into CASSLAVDQPQHF.

V is TRBV19 and J is TRBJ2-2; 11 nucleotides agree with TRBD1. The germline V gene encodes CDR1 LNHDA and CDR2 SQIVND (reference sequence). J gave up 3 bases and V 3 bases, and 12 bases lay outside the gene matches. This CDR3 has 19 residues. CDR3 loop: CASSIRRTGGDKDTGELFF. The CDR3 nucleotides read TGTGCCAGTAGTATCAGGAGGACAGGGGGCGATAAGGACACCGGGGAGCTGTTTTTT.

The chain carries TRBV11-3 and TRBJ2-1, with 7 bases lining up with TRBD1. Germline V gene sequence: CDR1 SGHNT, CDR2 YENEEA. The CDR3 is made up of 16 amino acids. With V trimmed by 1 base and J by 0 bases, 3 bases remained unmatched. The CDR3 spells CASSLGGTASYNEQFF. The CDR3 nucleotides are TGTGCCAGCAGCTTAGGAGGGACAGCCTCCTACAATGAGCAGTTCTTC.

V is TRBV6-4 and J is TRBJ2-1, with D maybe TRBD2 (6 bases). Germline CDR1 reads MRHNA; CDR2 reads SNTAGT. Deletions cut 4 bases from V and 9 bases from J, with 16 bases between. The CDR3 extends over 14 amino acids. This CDR3 reads CASSVDGGGGEQFF. The DNA for the CDR3 is TGTGCCAGCAGTGTAGATGGGGGAGGCGGTGAGCAGTTCTTC.